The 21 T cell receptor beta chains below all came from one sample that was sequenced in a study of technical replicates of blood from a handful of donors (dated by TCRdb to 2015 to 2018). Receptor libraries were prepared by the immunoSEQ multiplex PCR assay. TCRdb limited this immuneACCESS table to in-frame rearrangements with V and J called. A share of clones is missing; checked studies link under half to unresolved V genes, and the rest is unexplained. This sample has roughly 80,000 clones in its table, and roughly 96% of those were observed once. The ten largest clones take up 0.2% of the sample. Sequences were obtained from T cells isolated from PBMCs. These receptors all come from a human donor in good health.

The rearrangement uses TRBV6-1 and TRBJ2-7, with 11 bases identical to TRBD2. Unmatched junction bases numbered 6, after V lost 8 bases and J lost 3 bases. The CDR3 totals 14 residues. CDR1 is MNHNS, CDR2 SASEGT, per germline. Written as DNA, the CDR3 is TGTGCCAGCGGACTAGCGGGCAATGACTACGAGCAGTACTTC. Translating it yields CASGLAGNDYEQYF.

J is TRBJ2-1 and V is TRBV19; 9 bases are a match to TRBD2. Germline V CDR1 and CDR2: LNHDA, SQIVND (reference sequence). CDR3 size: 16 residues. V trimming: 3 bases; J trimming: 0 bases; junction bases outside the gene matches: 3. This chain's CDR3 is CASSIPSGTSYNEQFF. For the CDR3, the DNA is TGTGCCAGTAGTATCCCTAGCGGGACCTCCTACAATGAGCAGTTCTTC.

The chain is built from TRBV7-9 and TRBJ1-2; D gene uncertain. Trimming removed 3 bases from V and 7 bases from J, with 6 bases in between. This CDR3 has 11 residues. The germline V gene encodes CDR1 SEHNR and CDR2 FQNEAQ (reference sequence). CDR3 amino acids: CASSFSRGYTF. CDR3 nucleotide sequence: TGTGCCAGCAGCTTCTCTCGTGGCTACACCTTC. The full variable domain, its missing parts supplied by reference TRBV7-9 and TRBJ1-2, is DTGVSQNPRHKITKRGQNVTFRCDPISEHNRLYWYRQTLGQGPEFLTYFQNEAQLEKSRLLSDRFSAERPKGSFSTLEIQRTEQGDSAMYLCASSFSRGYTFGSGTRLTVV.

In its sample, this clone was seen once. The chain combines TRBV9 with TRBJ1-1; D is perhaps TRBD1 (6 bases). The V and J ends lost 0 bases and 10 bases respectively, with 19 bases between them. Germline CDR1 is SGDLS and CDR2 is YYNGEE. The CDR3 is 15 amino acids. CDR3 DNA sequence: TGTGCCAGCAGCGTAGCCCCACAGGGTCTGGTCCCAGCTTTCTTT. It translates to CASSVAPQGLVPAFF.

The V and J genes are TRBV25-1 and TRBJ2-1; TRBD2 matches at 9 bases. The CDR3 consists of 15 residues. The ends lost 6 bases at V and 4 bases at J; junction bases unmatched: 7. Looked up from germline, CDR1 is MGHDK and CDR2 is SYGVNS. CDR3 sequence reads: CASRESGGLYNEQFF. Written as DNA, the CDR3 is TGTGCCAGCAGAGAGAGCGGGGGGCTATACAATGAGCAGTTCTTC.

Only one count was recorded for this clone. CDR3 in amino acids: CATLQQGAQQPQHF. CDR3 DNA: TGTGCCACCCTACAACAGGGGGCTCAGCAGCCCCAGCATTTT. This chain uses TRBV28 with TRBJ1-5, with 9 nucleotides matching TRBD1. The germline CDR1 and CDR2 sequences are MDHEN and SYDVKM. The CDR3 length is 14 residues. Trimming at V came to 10 bases and at J to 7 bases, leaving 11 bases not matched to a gene.

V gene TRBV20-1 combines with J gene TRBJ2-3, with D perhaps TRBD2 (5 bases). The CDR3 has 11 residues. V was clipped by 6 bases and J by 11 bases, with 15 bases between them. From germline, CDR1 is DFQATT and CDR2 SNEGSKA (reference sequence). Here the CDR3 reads CSAGDYPRQYF. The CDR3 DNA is TGCAGTGCCGGTGACTACCCAAGGCAGTATTTT.

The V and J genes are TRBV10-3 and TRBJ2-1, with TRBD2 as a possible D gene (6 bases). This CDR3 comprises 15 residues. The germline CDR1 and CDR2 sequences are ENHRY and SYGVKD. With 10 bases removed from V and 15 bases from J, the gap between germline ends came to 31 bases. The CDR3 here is CATSLGGGLSREVFF. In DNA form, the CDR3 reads TGTGCCACAAGCCTGGGGGGAGGTCTCTCGAGGGAGGTGTTCTTC.

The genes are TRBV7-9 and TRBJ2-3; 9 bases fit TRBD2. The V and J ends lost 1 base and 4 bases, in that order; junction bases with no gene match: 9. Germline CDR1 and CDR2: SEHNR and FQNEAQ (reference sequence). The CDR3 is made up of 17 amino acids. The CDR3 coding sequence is TGTGCCAGCAGCTTAGAGGGTGTAGGACTAGCGTCAGATACGCAGTATTTT. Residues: CASSLEGVGLASDTQYF.

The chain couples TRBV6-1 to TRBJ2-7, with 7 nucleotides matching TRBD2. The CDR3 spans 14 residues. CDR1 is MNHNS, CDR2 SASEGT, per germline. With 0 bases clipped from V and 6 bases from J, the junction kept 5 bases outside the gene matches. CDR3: CASSEAGLPSEQYF. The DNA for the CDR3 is TGTGCCAGCAGTGAAGCGGGACTACCCTCCGAGCAGTACTTC.

The CDR3 coding sequence is TGCAGCGTTGAGCAGGGGGCTGGCACCGGGGAGCTGTTTTTT. Residues: CSVEQGAGTGELFF. V and J are TRBV29-1 and TRBJ2-2; 8 nucleotides line up with TRBD1. The CDR3 runs to 14 residues. The ends lost 3 bases at V and 4 bases at J; junction bases unmatched: 4. CDR1 is SQVTM, CDR2 ANQGSEA, per germline.

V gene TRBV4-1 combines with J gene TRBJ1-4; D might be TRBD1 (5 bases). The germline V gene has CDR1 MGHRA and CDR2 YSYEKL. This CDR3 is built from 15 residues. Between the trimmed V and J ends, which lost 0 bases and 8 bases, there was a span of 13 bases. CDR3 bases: TGCGCCAGCAGCCAAGATGGCAGGGATCGGGAAAAACTGTTTTTT. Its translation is CASSQDGRDREKLFF.

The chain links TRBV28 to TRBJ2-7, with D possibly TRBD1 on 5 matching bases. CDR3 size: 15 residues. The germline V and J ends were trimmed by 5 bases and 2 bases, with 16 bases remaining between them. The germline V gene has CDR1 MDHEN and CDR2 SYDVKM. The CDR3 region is CASSTDRGFAYEQYF. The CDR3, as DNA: TGTGCCAGCAGTACAGACAGAGGTTTCGCCTACGAGCAGTACTTC.

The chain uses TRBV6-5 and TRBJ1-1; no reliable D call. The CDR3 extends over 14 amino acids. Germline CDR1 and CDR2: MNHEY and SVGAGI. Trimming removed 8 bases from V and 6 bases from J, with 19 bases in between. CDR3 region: CASHEVGGGAEAFF. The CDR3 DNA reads TGTGCCAGCCATGAGGTGGGCGGAGGTGCTGAAGCTTTCTTT.

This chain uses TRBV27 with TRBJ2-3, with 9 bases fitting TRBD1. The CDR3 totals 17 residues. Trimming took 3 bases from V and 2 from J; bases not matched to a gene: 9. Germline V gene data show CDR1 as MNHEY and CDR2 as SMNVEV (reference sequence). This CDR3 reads CASSFTGGSLNTDTQYF. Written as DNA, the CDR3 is TGTGCCAGCAGTTTTACAGGGGGCAGTCTCAACACAGATACGCAGTATTTT.

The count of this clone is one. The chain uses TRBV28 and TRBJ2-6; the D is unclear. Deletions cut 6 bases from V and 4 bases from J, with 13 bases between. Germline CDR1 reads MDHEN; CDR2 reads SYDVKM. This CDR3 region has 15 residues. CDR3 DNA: TGTGCCAGCAGCCGTAACAGTGGAGGGGCCAACGTCCTGACTTTC. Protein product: CASSRNSGGANVLTF.

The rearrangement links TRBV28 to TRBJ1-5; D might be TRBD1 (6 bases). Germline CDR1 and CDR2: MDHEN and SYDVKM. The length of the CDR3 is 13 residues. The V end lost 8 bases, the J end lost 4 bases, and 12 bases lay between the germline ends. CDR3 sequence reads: CASAWTVNQPQHF. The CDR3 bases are TGTGCCAGCGCCTGGACAGTTAATCAGCCCCAGCATTTT. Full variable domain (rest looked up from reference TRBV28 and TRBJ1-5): DVKVTQSSRYLVKRTGEKVFLECVQDMDHENMFWYRQDPGLGLRLIYFSYDVKMKEKGDIPEGYSVSREKKERFSLILESASTNQTSMYLCASAWTVNQPQHFGDGTRLSIL.

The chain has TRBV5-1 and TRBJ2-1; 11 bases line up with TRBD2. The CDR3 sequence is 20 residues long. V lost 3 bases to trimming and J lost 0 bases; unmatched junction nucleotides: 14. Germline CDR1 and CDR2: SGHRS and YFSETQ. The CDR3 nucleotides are TGCGCCAGCAGCTCCCTTAGCGGGGGGGCCCCCCCGGGCTCCTACAATGAGCAGTTCTTC. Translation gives CASSSLSGGAPPGSYNEQFF.

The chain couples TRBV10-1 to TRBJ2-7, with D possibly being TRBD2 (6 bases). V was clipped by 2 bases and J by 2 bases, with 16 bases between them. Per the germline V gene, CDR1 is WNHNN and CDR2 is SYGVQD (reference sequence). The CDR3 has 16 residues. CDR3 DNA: TGCGCCAGCAGTGAGGTGGGAGAAGGGACTCCCTACGAGCAGTACTTC. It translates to CASSEVGEGTPYEQYF.

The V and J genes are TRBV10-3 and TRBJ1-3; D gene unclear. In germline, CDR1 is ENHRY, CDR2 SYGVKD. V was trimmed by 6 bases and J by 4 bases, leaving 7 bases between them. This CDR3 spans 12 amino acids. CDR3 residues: CAIREGGNTIYF. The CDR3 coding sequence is TGTGCCATCAGGGAGGGCGGAAACACCATATATTTT.

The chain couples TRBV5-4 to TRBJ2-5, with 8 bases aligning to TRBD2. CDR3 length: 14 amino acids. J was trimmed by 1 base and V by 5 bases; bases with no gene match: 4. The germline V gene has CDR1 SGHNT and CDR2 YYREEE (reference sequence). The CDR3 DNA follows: TGTGCCAGCAGACGGGGGGGGACCCAAGAGACCCAGTACTTC. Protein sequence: CASRRGGTQETQYF.